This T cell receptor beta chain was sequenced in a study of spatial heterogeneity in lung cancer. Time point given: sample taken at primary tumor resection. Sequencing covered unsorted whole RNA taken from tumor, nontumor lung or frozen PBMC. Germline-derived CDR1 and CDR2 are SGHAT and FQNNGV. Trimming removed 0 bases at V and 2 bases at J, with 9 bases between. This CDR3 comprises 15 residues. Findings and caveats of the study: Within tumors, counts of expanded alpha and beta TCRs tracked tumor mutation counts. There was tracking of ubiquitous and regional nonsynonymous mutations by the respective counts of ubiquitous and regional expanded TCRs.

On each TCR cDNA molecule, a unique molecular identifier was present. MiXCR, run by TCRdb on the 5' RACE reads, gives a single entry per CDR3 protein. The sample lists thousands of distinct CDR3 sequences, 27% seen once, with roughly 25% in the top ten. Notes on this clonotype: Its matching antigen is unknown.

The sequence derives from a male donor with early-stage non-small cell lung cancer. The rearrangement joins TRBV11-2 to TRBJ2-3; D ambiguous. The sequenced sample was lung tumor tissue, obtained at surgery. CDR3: CASSLDGKNTDTQYF. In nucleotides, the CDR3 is TGTGCCAGCAGCTTAGATGGGAAGAACACAGATACGCAGTATTTT.